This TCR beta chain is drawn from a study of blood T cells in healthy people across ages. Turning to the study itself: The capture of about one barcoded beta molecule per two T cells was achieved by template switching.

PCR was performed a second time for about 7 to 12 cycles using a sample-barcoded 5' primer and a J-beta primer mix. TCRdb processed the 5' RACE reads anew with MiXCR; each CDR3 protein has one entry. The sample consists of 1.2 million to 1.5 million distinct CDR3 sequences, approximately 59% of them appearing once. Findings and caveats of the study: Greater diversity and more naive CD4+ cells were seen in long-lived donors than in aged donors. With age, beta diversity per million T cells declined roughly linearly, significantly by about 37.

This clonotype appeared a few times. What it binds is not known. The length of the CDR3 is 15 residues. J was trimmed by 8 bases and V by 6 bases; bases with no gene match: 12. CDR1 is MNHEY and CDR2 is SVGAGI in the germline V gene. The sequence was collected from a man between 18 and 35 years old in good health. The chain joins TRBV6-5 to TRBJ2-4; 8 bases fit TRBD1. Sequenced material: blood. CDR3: CASRTDRGDLYIQYF. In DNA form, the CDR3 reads TGTGCCAGCAGGACCGACAGGGGCGATCTGTACATTCAGTACTTC.